The TCR beta chain described here comes from a study of shared clonotypes between healthy human individuals. Study-level results: Even with large depth, rarefaction showed that sorted-subset sequencing was incomplete.

Naive CD8 isolation took CD45RO-negative cells positively selected for CCR7 and excluded terminally differentiated effector memory CD45RA+ cells. Everyone who donated was a Caucasian adult who lived in Nashville, Tennessee. Sequenced by immunoSEQ multiplex PCR; TCRdb stores in-frame clones only, minus some. The data show about 2.1 million clones, 85% to 95% seen once. Trimming removed 4 bases at V and 6 bases at J, with 16 bases between. This CDR3 comprises 15 residues. Germline assignment: CDR1 SGDLS and CDR2 YYNGEE. As for this clone: Its antigen is as yet unknown.

The chain uses TRBV9 and TRBJ2-2; D unclear. The sample consisted of naive CD8+ T cells from PBMCs. The sequence came from a man between 18 and 29 years old in good health. Some clones in this sample may be carry-over from other donors' samples. CDR3 region: CASSPRRPLAGELFF. The CDR3 nucleotides are TGTGCCAGCAGCCCCCGCCGGCCTCTCGCCGGGGAGCTGTTTTTT.